What follows are 21 T cell receptor beta chains derived from one specimen sequenced in a study of regulatory T cells in long-lasting Graves disease. Sample time point: newly diagnosed GD, antithyroid drugs for less than 3 months. Following extraction of RNA from PBMCs, that RNA was used to make the TCR library. Arm-PCR with iRepertoire HTBI primers amplified the CDR3 regions for these TCR beta libraries. TCRdb independently ran MiXCR on the multiplex PCR reads; one entry per CDR3 protein. The data contain around 250,000 distinct CDR3 sequences, about 19% of them seen just once; the ten biggest clones take up more than 11%. The material was peripheral blood mononuclear cells (PBMCs), obtained at new diagnosis, from a patient treated with antithyroid drugs. Receptors were obtained from a female donor with Graves disease.

This clonotype was counted between two and nine times. This CDR3 reads CASSDLLRILYNEQFF. In nucleotides, the CDR3 is TGTGCCAGCAGCGACCTCCTGAGAATTCTGTACAATGAGCAGTTCTTC. This chain uses TRBV11-3 with TRBJ2-1; no definite D call. The germline V gene has CDR1 SGHNT and CDR2 YENEEA. The CDR3 has 16 amino acids. Trimming removed 5 bases from V and 4 bases from J, with 18 bases in between.

This clonotype was seen at least ten times. The chain employs TRBV28 and TRBJ1-5; maybe TRBD1 (5 bases). V lost 3 bases, J lost 5 bases, and 14 bases lay in between. Germline-derived CDR1 and CDR2 are MDHEN and SYDVKM. The CDR3 is 15 residues long. The CDR3 loop is CASSLSSWGDQPQHF. DNA for the CDR3: TGTGCCAGCAGTTTGAGTTCCTGGGGCGATCAGCCCCAGCATTTT.

Concerning this clonotype: A read error is possible here, since a much larger clone lies one base away. V usage is TRBV10-3 and J usage is TRBJ1-2; D uncertain. The germline CDR1 and CDR2 sequences are ENHRY and SYGVKD. Trimming took 3 bases from V and 6 from J, leaving 17 bases between them. The CDR3 runs 15 residues. The CDR3 bases are TGTGCCATCAGTGAAATGAGATTTCCTCAAGATGGCTACACCTTC. As protein: CAISEMRFPQDGYTF.

Comments on this clonotype: A read error is the likely source, as a far larger clone sits one nucleotide away. The V and J genes are TRBV11-2 and TRBJ2-3, with D maybe TRBD2 (6 bases). The J call could be wrong; TRBJ2-7 is a better fit for the DNA end. Germline V gene data show CDR1 as SGHAT and CDR2 as FQNNGV. The CDR3 runs to 15 residues. This chain's CDR3 is CASSLQWDSYNEQYF. In DNA form, the CDR3 reads TGTGCCAGCAGCCTCCAATGGGACTCCTACAATGAGCAGTACTTC.

This clonotype appeared many times. CDR3 DNA sequence: TGCGCCAGCAGCCAAGATGGGCCAGGGCTTTGGCAAGAGACCCAGTACTTC. Translation gives CASSQDGPGLWQETQYF. V and J are TRBV4-3 and TRBJ2-5, with D possibly matching TRBD1 (5 bases). The CDR3 spans 17 residues. Germline loops: CDR1 LGHNA, CDR2 YSLEER. The V end was cut by 0 bases, the J end by 2 bases, with 16 bases between.

This clonotype was found many times. This chain connects TRBV6-1 to TRBJ2-7, with 7 bases fitting TRBD1. Germline V lookup: CDR1 MNHNS, CDR2 SASEGT. This CDR3 has 13 amino acids. The V segment lost 6 bases and the J segment 4 bases; nucleotides outside the gene matches: 6. The CDR3 sequence: CASSRNRGYEQYF. CDR3 nucleotides: TGTGCCAGCAGCAGAAACAGGGGTTACGAGCAGTACTTC.

This clonotype was detected ten times or more. V is TRBV7-6 and J is TRBJ1-4; D might be TRBD1 (5 bases). V dropped 0 bases and J dropped 4 bases, with 12 bases sitting between them. Germline V lookup: CDR1 SGHVS, CDR2 FNYEAQ. The CDR3 is made up of 16 amino acids. CDR3 sequence reads: CASSLAPQGVNEKLFF. CDR3 DNA sequence: TGTGCCAGCAGCTTAGCGCCGCAGGGTGTTAATGAAAAACTGTTTTTT.

The J gene is TRBJ2-1, the V gene TRBV12-3 or TRBV12-4; 10 nucleotides line up with TRBD2. V lost 7 bases, J lost 8 bases, and 11 bases stayed unmatched. The CDR3 has 15 amino acids. The CDR3: CASTLSGRAFHEQFF. Written as DNA, the CDR3 is TGTGCCAGCACCCTAAGCGGGAGGGCCTTTCATGAGCAGTTCTTC.

This clonotype came up many times. The chain uses TRBV4-3 and TRBJ2-1; a weak D match, TRBD2 (5 bases). CDR1 is LGHNA, CDR2 YSLEER, per germline. Deletions cut 0 bases from V and 10 bases from J, with 10 bases between. The CDR3 consists of 13 residues. CDR3 amino acids: CASSQERSGEQFF. CDR3 nucleotide sequence: TGCGCCAGCAGCCAAGAGAGGTCGGGGGAGCAGTTCTTC.

This clonotype was observed at least ten times. V gene TRBV6-1 combines with J gene TRBJ2-7; TRBD2 aligns across 7 bases. CDR3 size: 14 residues. V lost 7 bases to trimming and J lost 5 bases; unmatched junction nucleotides: 11. Per germline, CDR1 MNHNS and CDR2 SASEGT. The CDR3 DNA sequence: TGTGCCAGCAACCTGGGTAGCGGGTTGGACGAGCAGTACTTC. As protein: CASNLGSGLDEQYF.

This clonotype has ten or more counts. The gene calls are TRBV5-1 and TRBJ1-2; no reliable D call. Deletions cut 4 bases from V and 1 base from J, with 8 bases between. CDR3 length: 13 residues. Germline CDR1 reads SGHRS; CDR2 reads YFSETQ. The CDR3 region is CASSPGFNYGYTF. The CDR3 DNA is TGCGCCAGCAGCCCCGGCTTTAACTATGGCTACACCTTC.

There are a few counts of this clonotype. The V call is TRBV6-2 or TRBV6-3, the J call TRBJ2-2; no clear D gene. The germline V and J ends were trimmed by 10 bases and 3 bases, with 9 bases remaining between them. The CDR3 totals 12 residues. Germline V gene sequence: CDR1 MNHEY, CDR2 SVGEGT. The CDR3 DNA reads TGTGCCAACACCAGGTACACCGGGGAGCTGTTTTTT. Encoded protein: CANTRYTGELFF.

The V gene is TRBV28, the J gene TRBJ2-1; 12 bases agree with TRBD2. V was clipped by 5 bases and J by 0 bases; unmatched bases: 5. The CDR3 sequence is 17 residues long. The germline CDR1 and CDR2 sequences are MDHEN and SYDVKM. The CDR3 sequence: CASSPSGGASSYNEQFF. CDR3 nucleotide sequence: TGTGCCAGCAGTCCTAGCGGGGGGGCAAGCTCCTACAATGAGCAGTTCTTC.

There are a few counts of this clonotype. The chain employs TRBV11-1 and TRBJ1-3, with D maybe TRBD1 (6 bases). The CDR3 contains 15 residues. Germline CDR1 reads SGHAT; CDR2 reads FQDESV (reference sequence). V was pared by 4 bases and J by 0 bases, with 10 bases between. CDR3 in amino acids: CASSSDRSSGNTIYF. CDR3 nucleotides: TGTGCCAGCAGCTCCGACAGGAGCTCTGGAAACACCATATATTTT.

This chain links TRBV7-3 with TRBJ1-1; D unclear. Germline-derived CDR1 and CDR2 are SGHTA and FQGTGA. Trimming pared 5 bases from V and 1 base from J, leaving 14 bases between. The CDR3 sequence is 15 residues long. The CDR3, as DNA: TGTGCCAGCAGCCCCCAGGCACCAGGGAACACTGAAGCTTTCTTT. Translated, it gives CASSPQAPGNTEAFF.

Of note for this clonotype: A much larger clone sits a single nucleotide away, making a read error possible. The chain uses TRBV12-3 or TRBV12-4 and TRBJ2-5; D is tentatively TRBD1 or TRBD2 (5 bases each). Trimming left V 10 bases short and J 4 bases short, with 22 bases between. The CDR3 length is 15 residues. CDR3 nucleotide sequence: TGTGCCAACAGCCGGGGCGGTCGAGGGTCAGAGACCCAGTACTTC. Translating it yields CANSRGGRGSETQYF.

The chain joins TRBV20-1 to TRBJ1-6; perhaps TRBD1 as D (6 bases). Germline CDR1 and CDR2: DFQATT and SNEGSKA (reference sequence). V lost 0 bases and J lost 1, with 22 bases in between. The CDR3 covers 20 residues. The CDR3 DNA sequence: TGCAGTGCTAGAGATCGGTCCTCCGGTGGGGGCGCTTCCTATAATTCACCCCTCCACTTT. Translating gives CSARDRSSGGGASYNSPLHF.

The rearrangement joins TRBV6-9 to TRBJ2-1; 8 bases are shared with TRBD1. Germline loops: CDR1 MNHGY, CDR2 SVAAGI. CDR3 length: 15 amino acids. Losses at the gene ends were 6 bases for V and 8 bases for J; bases not matched to a gene: 12. Written as DNA, the CDR3 is TGTGCCAGCAGATTCGGGACAGGAAAGGGGCATGAGCAGTTCTTC. It is translated as CASRFGTGKGHEQFF.

This clonotype was counted ten times or more. The chain's CDR3 is CSARDPGLAGGAGYEQYF. The CDR3 nucleotides are TGCAGTGCTAGAGATCCCGGACTAGCGGGAGGCGCCGGCTACGAGCAGTACTTC. The chain has TRBV20-1 and TRBJ2-7; 14 positions agree with TRBD2. The CDR3 sequence is 18 residues long. The J segment lost 3 bases and the V segment lost 0 bases, leaving 10 bases of the junction unmatched. CDR1 is DFQATT, CDR2 SNEGSKA, per germline (reference sequence).

This clonotype has ten or more counts. The chain is built from TRBV19 and TRBJ1-1; TRBD1 is a possible D gene (6 bases). The CDR3 length is 15 residues. Trimming left V 5 bases short and J 1 base short, with 14 bases between. Germline V gene data show CDR1 as LNHDA and CDR2 as SQIVND (reference sequence). CDR3 sequence: CASSPRSRGNTEAFF. Written as DNA, the CDR3 is TGTGCCAGTAGTCCCCGTTCCAGGGGGAACACTGAAGCTTTCTTT.

Points on this clonotype: A much larger clone lies a single base off, so this may be a read error. This CDR3 is CASSLAPTLEQGGPINEQFF. The CDR3 nucleotides are TGTGCCAGCAGCTTGGCACCCACCCTCGAGCAGGGGGGCCCCATAAATGAGCAGTTCTTC. The genes are TRBV5-5 and TRBJ2-1; D may be TRBD1 (7 bases). V lost 0 bases to trimming and J lost 7 bases, with 29 bases between them. The length of the CDR3 is 20 residues. In germline, CDR1 is SGHKS, CDR2 YYEKEE (reference sequence).